These 32 T cell receptor beta chains were all obtained from the same sample, sequenced in a study of blood T cells in healthy people across ages. The use of a sample-barcoded 5' primer and a J-beta primer mix characterized a second PCR of roughly 7 to 11 cycles. TCRdb reanalysed the 5' RACE reads using MiXCR and keeps one entry per CDR3 protein. This table has more than 750,000 distinct CDR3 sequences, about 27% appearing once. The same data also went into a second study, on T cells of mothers and their children.

The sequenced sample was blood. The source of these receptors is a woman between 40 and 55 years old in good health.

V gene TRBV7-9 combines with J gene TRBJ2-1; D not certain. From germline, CDR1 is SEHNR and CDR2 FQNEAQ (reference sequence). Trimming took off 3 bases at V and 4 bases at J, with 19 bases between the two ends. The CDR3 sequence is 17 residues long. The CDR3 DNA reads TGTGCCAGCAGCTTCTCCGGATCCTCTAACCATTACAATGAGCAGTTCTTC. The encoded protein is CASSFSGSSNHYNEQFF.

The sample holds many counts of this clonotype. The chain links TRBV18 to TRBJ2-6, with TRBD1 as a possible D gene (6 bases). The CDR3 extends over 17 amino acids. Per germline, CDR1 KGHSH and CDR2 LQKENI. The germline V and J ends were trimmed by 5 bases and 1 base, with 15 bases remaining between them. The CDR3: CASSTGLMRSGANVLTF. CDR3 nucleotides: TGTGCCAGCTCAACAGGGCTTATGAGGTCTGGGGCCAACGTCCTGACTTTC.

The CDR3 spells CASTRRTGAPDTQYF. The CDR3, as DNA: TGCGCCAGCACCCGGAGGACAGGGGCCCCAGATACGCAGTATTTT. The genes are TRBV5-1 and TRBJ2-3; 9 nucleotides align to TRBD1. The V and J ends lost 6 bases and 4 bases, in that order; junction bases with no gene match: 9. The CDR3 totals 15 residues. Germline V gene data show CDR1 as SGHRS and CDR2 as YFSETQ.

The chain carries TRBV4-1 and TRBJ1-5, with TRBD1 identical over 7 bases. V dropped 4 bases and J dropped 3; count of bases not matched to a gene: 9. Germline CDR1 reads MGHRA; CDR2 reads YSYEKL. This CDR3 spans 16 amino acids. The CDR3 coding sequence is TGCGCCAGCAGCCGCTTTCCGGGACAGCTCAATCAGCCCCAGCATTTT. As protein: CASSRFPGQLNQPQHF.

This clonotype was seen more than once but under ten times. CDR3: CASSLFGGTEAFF. The DNA of the CDR3 is TGCGCCAGCAGCTTGTTTGGAGGCACTGAAGCTTTCTTT. The rearrangement links TRBV5-1 to TRBJ1-1; D uncertain. The CDR3 length is 13 residues. Trimming removed 1 base at V and 4 bases at J, with 8 bases between. Germline V CDR1 and CDR2: SGHRS, YFSETQ.

This clonotype was counted once. J is TRBJ1-1 and V is TRBV7-9; a weak D match, TRBD1 (5 bases). The CDR3 has 14 amino acids. Germline assignment: CDR1 SEHNR and CDR2 FQNEAQ (reference sequence). The V gene lost 5 bases and the J gene lost 3 bases, with 13 bases spanning the gap. The CDR3: CASSPRTPDTEAFF. The CDR3 DNA sequence: TGTGCCAGCAGCCCCAGGACACCCGACACTGAAGCTTTCTTT.

The chain employs TRBV4-3 and TRBJ2-7; no clear D gene. V was trimmed by 4 bases and J by 3 bases, leaving 13 bases between them. The CDR3 sequence is 14 residues long. Per the germline V gene, CDR1 is LGHNA and CDR2 is YSLEER. The CDR3 nucleotides read TGCGCCAGCAGCCCCGGTCTTACGAACTACGAGCAGTACTTC. Translation: CASSPGLTNYEQYF.

The rearrangement joins TRBV25-1 to TRBJ1-2, with a possible D match to TRBD1 (5 bases). The CDR3 consists of 16 residues. Germline CDR1 and CDR2: MGHDK and SYGVNS. V dropped 2 bases and J dropped 5 bases, with 18 bases sitting between them. The CDR3 region has the DNA TGTGCCAGCAGTGAACAAGGCCGAGGGACGGGTTATGGCTACACCTTC. This gives the protein CASSEQGRGTGYGYTF.

Details on this clonotype: The junction departs from the called germline gene at one end, perhaps through a read error. The chain recombines TRBV5-1 with TRBJ2-3; possibly TRBD2 for D (6 bases). Germline V gene lookup returns CDR1 SGHRS and CDR2 YFSETQ. The CDR3 is 16 amino acids. The CDR3 loop is CASSPITSRSTDTQYF. The CDR3 nucleotides are TGCGCCAGCAGCCCCATAACTAGCCGCAGCACAGACACGCAGTATTTT.

This clonotype turned up a few times. The V call is TRBV20-1, the J call TRBJ2-3; tentatively, D is TRBD1 or TRBD2 (5 bases each). Germline loops: CDR1 DFQATT, CDR2 SNEGSKA (reference sequence). V gave up 6 bases and J gave up 4 bases, with 14 bases separating them. CDR3 length equals 13 residues. CDR3 nucleotide sequence: TGCAGTGCGTACATACGGGACGCAGATACGCAGTATTTT. Protein product: CSAYIRDADTQYF.

The chain uses TRBV29-1 and TRBJ2-4; tentatively, D is TRBD1 or TRBD2 (5 bases each). This CDR3 contains 12 residues. Germline V lookup: CDR1 SQVTM, CDR2 ANQGSEA. V gave up 4 bases and J gave up 6 bases, with 10 bases separating them. CDR3 loop: CSVGDGRNIQYF. The CDR3 region has the DNA TGCAGCGTTGGGGACGGAAGAAACATTCAGTACTTC.

The chain carries TRBV3-1 and TRBJ2-7; unclear D gene. The CDR3 has 13 residues. The V end lost 2 bases, the J end lost 6 bases, and 11 bases lay between the germline ends. Germline V gene data show CDR1 as LGHDT and CDR2 as YNNKEL (reference sequence). The CDR3 sequence is CASSQSTSAEQYF. CDR3 in DNA: TGTGCCAGCAGCCAAAGCACATCGGCCGAGCAGTACTTC.

The chain uses TRBV9 and TRBJ2-3, with 7 bases that match TRBD2. This CDR3 has 15 residues. CDR1 and CDR2 from the germline V gene are SGDLS and YYNGEE. J gave up 6 bases and V 3 bases, and 10 bases lay outside the gene matches. The CDR3 loop reads CASSAFSTSSDTQYF. The DNA of the CDR3 is TGTGCCAGCAGCGCCTTTTCGACTAGCAGCGATACGCAGTATTTT.

This clonotype was seen many times. The rearrangement uses TRBV29-1 and TRBJ2-1, with no clear D. Trimming pared 2 bases from V and 5 bases from J, leaving 4 bases between. The germline gives CDR1 SQVTM, CDR2 ANQGSEA. This CDR3 has 11 residues. The DNA of the CDR3 is TGCAGCGTTGAACTGAACAATGAGCAGTTCTTC. Protein: CSVELNNEQFF.

This clonotype was seen more than once but under ten times. V usage is TRBV28 and J usage is TRBJ2-5; 10 bases are shared with TRBD2. Losses at the gene ends were 8 bases for V and 7 bases for J; bases not matched to a gene: 13. The CDR3 is 15 residues long. Germline CDR1 and CDR2: MDHEN and SYDVKM. The CDR3 sequence: CASGNPSGGRVTQYF. The CDR3 DNA reads as TGTGCCAGCGGAAACCCTAGCGGGGGAAGGGTGACCCAGTACTTC. The entire variable domain, with the rest obtained from reference TRBV28 and TRBJ2-5, is as follows: DVKVTQSSRYLVKRTGEKVFLECVQDMDHENMFWYRQDPGLGLRLIYFSYDVKMKEKGDIPEGYSVSREKKERFSLILESASTNQTSMYLCASGNPSGGRVTQYFGPGTRLLVL.

In the case of this clonotype: Mismatch with germline at one junction end may stem from a read error. The CDR3 DNA reads as TGTGCCAGCGGTTACTCCCTAAACTACGAGCAGTACTTC. As protein: CASGYSLNYEQYF. The genes are TRBV6-5 and TRBJ2-7; no definite D call. The CDR3 has 13 residues. Germline CDR1 MNHEY, CDR2 SVGAGI.

There are a few counts of this clonotype. The CDR3 sequence is CASSPALTPYEQYF. For the CDR3, the DNA is TGTGCCAGCAGTCCGGCCCTGACCCCCTACGAGCAGTACTTC. The V call is TRBV28, the J call TRBJ2-7; D gene uncertain. CDR1 is MDHEN, CDR2 SYDVKM, per germline. This CDR3 spans 14 amino acids. V was pared by 5 bases and J by 2 bases, with 13 bases between.

This clonotype was found a few times. A much larger clone is a single base away; this may be a read error. This chain uses TRBV3-1 with TRBJ1-1; no clear D gene. Germline-derived CDR1 and CDR2 are LGHDT and YNNKEL (reference sequence). This CDR3 region has 10 residues. Trimming removed 5 bases at V and 8 bases at J, with 6 bases between. The DNA for the CDR3 is TGTGCCAGCAGCGACGCAGAAGCTTTCTTT. Its protein is CASSDAEAFF.

J is TRBJ2-5 and V is TRBV9, with D unclear. Germline values: CDR1 SGDLS, CDR2 YYNGEE. Trimming pared 0 bases from V and 2 bases from J, leaving 11 bases between. The CDR3 length is 15 residues. The CDR3 nucleotides are TGTGCCAGCAGCGTAGATCCCACCCCTCAAGAGACCCAGTACTTC. Encoded protein: CASSVDPTPQETQYF.

Ten or more counts support this clonotype. V is TRBV6-5 and J is TRBJ2-7, with 9 positions matching TRBD1. This CDR3 is 18 amino acids long. Germline V gives CDR1 MNHEY, CDR2 SVGAGI. The V segment lost 0 bases and the J segment 2 bases; nucleotides outside the gene matches: 11. The CDR3 reads CASSYSHQTGTGTYEQYF. For the CDR3, the DNA is TGTGCCAGCAGTTACTCTCACCAAACCGGGACAGGGACCTACGAGCAGTACTTC.

CDR3 loop: CASSAPGTESYEQYF. CDR3 DNA sequence: TGCGCCAGCAGCGCCCCCGGGACAGAGTCCTACGAGCAGTACTTC. This chain joins TRBV5-1 and TRBJ2-5; 7 bases line up with TRBD1. The DNA end is a closer match to TRBJ2-7, so the J assignment may be wrong. Per germline, CDR1 SGHRS and CDR2 YFSETQ. This CDR3 spans 15 amino acids.

The V and J genes are TRBV29-1 and TRBJ2-1; D gene uncertain. The germline V gene encodes CDR1 SQVTM and CDR2 ANQGSEA. The length of the CDR3 is 13 residues. The germline V and J ends were trimmed by 1 base and 11 bases, with 15 bases remaining between them. The CDR3 DNA follows: TGCAGCGTTGAAGTGCTCGACTCCCCGCAGCAGTTCTTC. It translates to CSVEVLDSPQQFF.

J is TRBJ2-1 and V is TRBV19; 9 bases map to TRBD1. The germline gives CDR1 LNHDA, CDR2 SQIVND (reference sequence). The junction had 6 bases not matched to a gene; V was cut back by 8 bases and J by 4 bases. This CDR3 is built from 14 residues. The CDR3 nucleotides read TGTGCCAGTCCGGGACAGGGAATTTACAATGAGCAGTTCTTC. Translation gives CASPGQGIYNEQFF.

This clonotype was counted ten times or more. The chain uses TRBV20-1 and TRBJ1-2, with 7 nucleotides matching TRBD1. V was pared by 0 bases and J by 3 bases, with 7 bases of the junction left unmatched. This CDR3 region has 15 residues. Germline V gene data show CDR1 as DFQATT and CDR2 as SNEGSKA (reference sequence). The CDR3 coding sequence is TGCAGTGCTAGAGATGGACAGGCAAGAGACTATGGCTACACCTTC. It codes for CSARDGQARDYGYTF.

This clonotype was found many times. The V call is TRBV4-1, the J call TRBJ2-4; 12 bases are shared with TRBD2. This CDR3 has 15 residues. V was clipped by 6 bases and J by 8 bases; unmatched bases: 8. Germline V gene data show CDR1 as MGHRA and CDR2 as YSYEKL. The CDR3 is CASRKLAGGTDIQYF. DNA for the CDR3: TGCGCCAGCAGGAAACTAGCGGGGGGTACCGACATTCAGTACTTC.

As concerns this clonotype: A single base separates this from a much larger clone, so it may be a read error. The chain combines TRBV4-1 with TRBJ2-4, with 7 bases that match TRBD1. This CDR3 comprises 15 residues. Germline V lookup: CDR1 MGHRA, CDR2 YSYEKL. DNA for the CDR3: TGCGCCAGCGGCCAACTGACAGGGGCCAAAAACATTCAGTACTTC. Translated, it gives CASGQLTGAKNIQYF.

The table lists this clonotype with a few counts. The chain has TRBV5-1 and TRBJ1-1; D is undetermined. The CDR3 is made up of 15 amino acids. Germline values: CDR1 SGHRS, CDR2 YFSETQ. V was clipped by 0 bases and J by 1 base, with 10 bases between them. The CDR3 here is CASSLAWGQNTEAFF. DNA for the CDR3: TGCGCCAGCAGCTTGGCCTGGGGTCAGAACACTGAAGCTTTCTTT.

This chain uses TRBV9 with TRBJ2-7; D gene uncertain. The germline CDR1 and CDR2 sequences are SGDLS and YYNGEE. The CDR3 runs to 13 residues. The germline V and J ends were trimmed by 0 bases and 7 bases, with 11 bases remaining between them. For the CDR3, the DNA is TGTGCCAGCAGCGTAGTTCGCAACGGTGAGCAGTACTTC. Its translation: CASSVVRNGEQYF.

The J gene is TRBJ1-2, the V gene TRBV20-1; 7 nucleotides agree with TRBD1. Germline CDR1 DFQATT, CDR2 SNEGSKA (reference sequence). V was clipped by 1 base and J by 6 bases; unmatched bases: 11. The CDR3 totals 15 residues. CDR3 bases: TGCAGTGCTAGAGTAGGACAGGCGGGATTCCATGGCTACACCTTC. This sequence encodes CSARVGQAGFHGYTF.

This clonotype was seen ten or more times. The genes are TRBV12-3 or TRBV12-4 and TRBJ1-2, with 7 bases identical to TRBD1. V shed 3 bases, J shed 5 bases, and the junction held 6 bases outside the gene matches. The CDR3 spans 14 residues. The CDR3, as DNA: TGTGCCAGCAGTTTCGGGACAGCCTATTATGGCTACACCTTC. This translates into CASSFGTAYYGYTF.

The CDR3 loop reads CASSPGGGRGYTF. CDR3 bases: TGTGCCAGCAGTCCCGGTGGGGGGCGCGGCTACACCTTC. This chain joins TRBV12-3 or TRBV12-4 and TRBJ1-2; TRBD1 is a possible D gene (6 bases). The germline V and J ends were trimmed by 5 bases and 8 bases, with 15 bases remaining between them. The CDR3 runs to 13 residues.

This clonotype was recorded at least ten times. This chain connects TRBV20-1 to TRBJ1-1; D might be TRBD1 (6 bases). CDR1 and CDR2 (germline): DFQATT, SNEGSKA (reference sequence). The CDR3 length is 17 residues. V lost 4 bases to trimming and J lost 5 bases, with 26 bases between them. CDR3 nucleotides: TGCAGTGCTACCGGGTGGGTTGGGATCCGCAGGGGAACTGAAGCTTTCTTT. This encodes CSATGWVGIRRGTEAFF.